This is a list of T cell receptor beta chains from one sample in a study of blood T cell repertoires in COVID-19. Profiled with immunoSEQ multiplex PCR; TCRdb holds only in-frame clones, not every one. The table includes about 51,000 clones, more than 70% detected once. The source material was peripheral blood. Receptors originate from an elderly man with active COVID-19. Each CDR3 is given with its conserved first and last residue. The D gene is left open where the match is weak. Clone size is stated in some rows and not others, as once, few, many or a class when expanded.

CACGGIHSGANVLTF,TGTGCCTGCGGGGGCATCCACTCTGGGGCCAACGTCCTGACTTTC,TRBJ2-6,.,.,TRBV19
CASSSPLASSYNEQFF,TGCGCCAGCAGCTCCCCTCTAGCCTCTTCCTACAATGAGCAGTTCTTC,TRBJ2-1,.,.,TRBV4-1
CAWSVQAGAGVTQYF,TGTGCCTGGAGTGTACAGGCGGGAGCCGGGGTGACCCAGTACTTC,TRBJ2-5,.,TRBD2,TRBV30
CASSPYTDNTEAFF,TGTGCCAGTAGTCCTTATACAGATAACACTGAAGCTTTCTTT,TRBJ1-1,.,.,TRBV19
CASSSTALSGNTIYF,TGTGCCAGCTCCTCGACAGCACTCTCTGGAAACACCATATATTTT,TRBJ1-3,.,.,TRBV18
CASSLPANTGELFF,TGTGCCAGCAGCTTACCCGCGAACACCGGGGAGCTGTTTTTT,TRBJ2-2,.,.,TRBV7-2
CASSQVEGSSYNEQFF,TGTGCCAGCAGCCAAGTTGAAGGGAGCTCCTACAATGAGCAGTTCTTC,TRBJ2-1,.,.,TRBV4-2
CASSPGTGRHTEAFF,TGTGCCAGCTCACCGGGGACAGGGAGGCACACTGAAGCTTTCTTT,TRBJ1-1,.,TRBD1,TRBV18
CASSLLPPGQGYTEAFF,TGTGCCAGCAGCCTACTACCCCCGGGACAGGGGTACACTGAAGCTTTCTTT,TRBJ1-1,.,TRBD1,TRBV7-3
CASSLLVAGGANEQFF,TGTGCCAGCAGCTTATTAGTAGCGGGAGGGGCCAATGAGCAGTTCTTC,TRBJ2-1,once,TRBD2,TRBV7-2
CASIGTGEGIGELFF,TGTGCCAGTATCGGGACAGGGGAAGGGATCGGGGAGCTGTTTTTT,TRBJ2-2,once,TRBD1,TRBV19
CASSSGQGVWPTNEKLFF,TGTGCCAGCAGTTCGGGACAGGGAGTTTGGCCAACTAATGAAAAACTGTTTTTT,TRBJ1-4,.,TRBD1,TRBV27
CASRTVGGDEQFF,TGCGCCAGCAGAACCGTAGGGGGGGATGAGCAGTTCTTC,TRBJ2-1,.,.,TRBV4-3
CASSLAGYNEQFF,TGTGCCAGCAGCTTAGCGGGGTACAATGAGCAGTTCTTC,TRBJ2-1,.,.,TRBV11-3
CASSQVISRDRVSYEQYF,TGCGCCAGCAGCCAAGTTATTTCGCGGGACAGGGTCTCCTACGAGCAGTACTTC,TRBJ2-7,.,TRBD1,TRBV4-1
CASGLSGRGTGELFF,TGTGCCAGCGGACTTAGCGGGAGAGGAACCGGGGAGCTGTTTTTT,TRBJ2-2,.,TRBD2,TRBV11-3
CATSSPTSGRETGELFF,TGTGCCACCAGCAGCCCGACTAGCGGGAGGGAAACCGGGGAGCTGTTTTTT,TRBJ2-2,.,TRBD2,TRBV15
CATSDPWTGVETGELFF,TGTGCCACCAGTGACCCTTGGACAGGGGTGGAGACCGGGGAGCTGTTTTTT,TRBJ2-2,.,TRBD1,TRBV24-1
CASSSGDTYEQYF,TGTGCCAGCAGCTCCGGAGATACCTACGAGCAGTACTTC,TRBJ2-7,.,.,TRBV3-1/TRBV3-2
CASSTSGTYNEQFF,TGTGCCAGTTCGACTAGCGGGACCTACAATGAGCAGTTCTTC,TRBJ2-1,.,TRBD2,TRBV2
CASSLETGQDIQYF,TGTGCCAGCAGCTTGGAAACCGGACAGGACATTCAGTACTTC,TRBJ2-4,.,TRBD1,TRBV5-4
CASSSGTSGYTGELFF,TGTGCCAGTAGTAGCGGGACTAGCGGATACACCGGGGAGCTGTTTTTT,TRBJ2-2,.,TRBD2,TRBV19
CASSYSGRDGYTF,TGTGCCAGCAGTTACTCTGGGAGAGATGGCTACACCTTC,TRBJ1-2,.,.,TRBV6-5
CAWSTGQGSTDTQYF,TGTGCCTGGAGCACCGGGCAGGGGAGCACAGATACGCAGTATTTT,TRBJ2-3,.,.,TRBV30
CASSQAWGQGIYEQYF,TGCGCCAGCAGCCAAGCCTGGGGGCAGGGCATATACGAGCAGTACTTC,TRBJ2-7,once,.,TRBV4-1
CASSIGNGEQFF,TGTGCCAGTAGTATAGGAAACGGTGAGCAGTTCTTC,TRBJ2-1,.,.,TRBV19
CASSLVGLAGGPGTGELFF,TGTGCCAGCAGCTTAGTAGGACTAGCGGGAGGGCCGGGCACCGGGGAGCTGTTTTTT,TRBJ2-2,.,TRBD2,TRBV7-9
CASSISVGDTHPYEQYF,TGTGCCAGTAGTATCTCCGTGGGGGACACCCACCCCTACGAGCAGTACTTC,TRBJ2-7,.,.,TRBV19
CASSRRVGQTNSGANVLTF,TGTGCCAGTAGCCGACGCGTGGGACAGACTAACTCTGGGGCCAACGTCCTGACTTTC,TRBJ2-6,.,TRBD1,TRBV19
CASSLASREGPTDTQYF,TGTGCCAGCAGCTTAGCGTCCCGGGAGGGCCCCACAGATACGCAGTATTTT,TRBJ2-3,.,TRBD2,TRBV7-8
CASSQVPVPSGRAADTQYF,TGCGCCAGCAGCCAAGTTCCTGTTCCTAGCGGGAGAGCCGCAGATACGCAGTATTTT,TRBJ2-3,.,TRBD2,TRBV4-3
CASSQDSNTGELFF,TGTGCCAGCAGCCAGGACAGTAACACCGGGGAGCTGTTTTTT,TRBJ2-2,.,.,TRBV7-2
CAWSGGQVEAFF,TGTGCCTGGAGTGGGGGGCAGGTTGAAGCTTTCTTT,TRBJ1-1,.,.,TRBV30
CASSLGGTVWSGANVLTF,TGTGCCAGCAGCTTAGGGGGGACAGTATGGTCTGGGGCCAACGTCCTGACTTTC,TRBJ2-6,.,TRBD1,TRBV7-6
CASTLGASGTEPFF,TGTGCCAGCACCCTTGGGGCTAGCGGGACTGAGCCGTTCTTC,TRBJ2-1,.,TRBD2,TRBV7-9
CSASSAGRTDTQYF,TGCAGTGCTAGTTCGGCAGGGAGGACAGATACGCAGTATTTT,TRBJ2-3,.,.,TRBV20-1